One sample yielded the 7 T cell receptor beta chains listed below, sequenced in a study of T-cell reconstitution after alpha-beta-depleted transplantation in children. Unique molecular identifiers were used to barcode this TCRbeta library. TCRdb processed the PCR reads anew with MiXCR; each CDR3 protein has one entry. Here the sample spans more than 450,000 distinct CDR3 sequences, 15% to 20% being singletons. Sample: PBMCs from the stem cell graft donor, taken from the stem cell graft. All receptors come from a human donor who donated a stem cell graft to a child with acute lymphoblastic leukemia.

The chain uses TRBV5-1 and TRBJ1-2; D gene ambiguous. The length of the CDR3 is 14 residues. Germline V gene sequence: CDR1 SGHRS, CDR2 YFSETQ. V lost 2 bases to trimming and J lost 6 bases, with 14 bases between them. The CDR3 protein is CASSLGDTIDGYTF. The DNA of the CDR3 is TGCGCCAGCAGCTTAGGAGACACCATTGATGGCTACACCTTC.

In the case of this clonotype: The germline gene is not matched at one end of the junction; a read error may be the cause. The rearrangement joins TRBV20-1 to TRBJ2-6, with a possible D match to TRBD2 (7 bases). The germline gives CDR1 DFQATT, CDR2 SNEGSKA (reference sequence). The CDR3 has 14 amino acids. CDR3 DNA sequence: TGCAGTGCCAGAGGGGGGGGCTTGGCCAACGTCCTGACTTTC. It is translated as CSARGGGLANVLTF.

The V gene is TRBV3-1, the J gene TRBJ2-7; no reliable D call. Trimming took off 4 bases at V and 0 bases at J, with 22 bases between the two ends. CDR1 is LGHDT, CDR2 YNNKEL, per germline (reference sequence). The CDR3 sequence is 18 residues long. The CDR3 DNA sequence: TGTGCCAGCAGCCCGGAGAATCCTATTTTTGGGGACTCCTACGAGCAGTACTTC. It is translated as CASSPENPIFGDSYEQYF.

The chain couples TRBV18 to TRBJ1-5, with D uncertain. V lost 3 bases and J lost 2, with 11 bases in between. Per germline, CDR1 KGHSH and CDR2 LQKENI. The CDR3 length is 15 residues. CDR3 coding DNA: TGTGCCAGCTCACCCGAGGTCGGCGGCAATCAGCCCCAGCATTTT. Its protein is CASSPEVGGNQPQHF.

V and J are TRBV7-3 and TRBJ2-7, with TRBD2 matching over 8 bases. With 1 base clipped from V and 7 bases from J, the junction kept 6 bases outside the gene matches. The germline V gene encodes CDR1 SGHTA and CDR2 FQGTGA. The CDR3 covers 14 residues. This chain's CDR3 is CASSLSGRPEEQYF. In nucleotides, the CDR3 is TGTGCCAGCAGCTTAAGCGGGAGGCCAGAAGAGCAGTACTTC.

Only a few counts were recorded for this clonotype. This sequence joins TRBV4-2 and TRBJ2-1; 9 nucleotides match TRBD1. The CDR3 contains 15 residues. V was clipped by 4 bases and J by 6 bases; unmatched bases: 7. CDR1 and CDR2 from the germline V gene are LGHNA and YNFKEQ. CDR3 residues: CASSLTGGLGNEQFF. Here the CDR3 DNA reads TGTGCCAGCAGCCTAACAGGGGGCTTGGGCAATGAGCAGTTCTTC.

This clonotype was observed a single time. In DNA form, the CDR3 reads TGTGCCAGCACCTTGGCCCAAAACATTCAGTACTTC. Protein: CASTLAQNIQYF. The rearrangement links TRBV7-9 to TRBJ2-4; D call uncertain. V was cut by 7 bases and J by 5 bases, with 9 bases left in between. The length of the CDR3 is 12 residues. Per germline, CDR1 SEHNR and CDR2 FQNEAQ (reference sequence).